One sample yielded the 30 T cell receptor beta chains listed below, sequenced in a study of blood T cells in healthy people across ages. Then a second PCR, running about 6 to 12 cycles, was carried out with a sample-barcoded 5' primer and a J-beta primer mix. TCRdb reanalysed the 5' RACE reads using MiXCR and keeps one entry per CDR3 protein. In the table there are fewer than 950,000 distinct CDR3 sequences, around 36% of which are singletons. The specimen was blood. The origin of the receptors is a man between 18 and 29 years old in good health.

V is TRBV12-3 or TRBV12-4 and J is TRBJ2-7, with TRBD2 matching 9 bases. Near its end, the DNA agrees better with TRBJ2-5, so the J call may be wrong. CDR3 length: 13 amino acids. The CDR3 here is CAISRGGDETQYF. Here the CDR3 DNA reads TGTGCCATCTCCCGCGGGGGGGATGAGACCCAGTACTTC.

The chain recombines TRBV10-2 with TRBJ1-2, with D hard to call. This CDR3 is built from 14 residues. CDR1 and CDR2 from the germline V gene are WSHSY and SAAADI. With 2 bases removed from V and 0 bases from J, the gap between germline ends came to 7 bases. The CDR3 DNA sequence: TGCGCCAGCAGTGAGGTCGCAGCTAACTATGGCTACACCTTC. Residues: CASSEVAANYGYTF.

This clonotype has more than one count but fewer than ten. The chain links TRBV7-9 to TRBJ1-4; D may be TRBD1 (5 bases). Germline CDR1 is SEHNR and CDR2 is FQNEAQ (reference sequence). V was trimmed by 3 bases and J by 8 bases, leaving 19 bases between them. This CDR3 spans 16 amino acids. The CDR3 DNA reads as TGTGCCAGCAGCTTGACGGGTGGAAGGGACCACGAAAAACTGTTTTTT. This translates into CASSLTGGRDHEKLFF.

The CDR3 is CASSARQGATRRGNEQFF. CDR3 nucleotide sequence: TGTGCCAGCAGCGCCCGACAGGGGGCGACCCGACGGGGGAATGAGCAGTTCTTC. This sequence joins TRBV9 and TRBJ2-1; 10 bases are shared with TRBD1. The CDR3 covers 18 residues. Trimming removed 3 bases from V and 7 bases from J; junction bases left unmatched: 16. Germline loops: CDR1 SGDLS, CDR2 YYNGEE.

This clonotype was counted only a few times. The gene calls are TRBV20-1 and TRBJ2-3; D perhaps matches TRBD2 (7 bases). V lost 1 base, J lost 6 bases, and 17 bases lay in between. CDR3 length: 15 amino acids. Germline V CDR1 and CDR2: DFQATT, SNEGSKA (reference sequence). The CDR3 region is CSARGRGLGSDTQYF. The CDR3, as DNA: TGCAGTGCTAGAGGGCGGGGGCTTGGGTCGGATACGCAGTATTTT.

This chain joins TRBV25-1 and TRBJ1-6, with TRBD1 as a possible D gene (5 bases). V dropped 4 bases and J dropped 7 bases, with 14 bases sitting between them. This CDR3 has 15 residues. Germline V CDR1 and CDR2: MGHDK, SYGVNS. The CDR3 nucleotides read TGTGCCAGCAGTGCCCCTGGGGGGGTGAATTCACCCCTCCACTTT. Its translation: CASSAPGGVNSPLHF.

The genes are TRBV5-1 and TRBJ1-2; maybe TRBD1 (5 bases). The CDR3 loop spans 14 amino acids. Germline-derived CDR1 and CDR2 are SGHRS and YFSETQ. V lost 5 bases to trimming and J lost 7 bases, with 18 bases between them. CDR3 sequence: CASRDGTQGIGYTF. The CDR3 nucleotides are TGCGCCAGCAGAGACGGGACGCAGGGAATTGGCTACACCTTC.

The V call is TRBV6-2 or TRBV6-3, the J call TRBJ1-2; 7 bases align to TRBD1. Germline CDR1 and CDR2: MNHEY and SVGEGT. V was pared by 5 bases and J by 7 bases, with 7 bases of the junction left unmatched. This CDR3 comprises 13 residues. The CDR3 region is CASSDRVWRGYTF. CDR3 DNA: TGTGCCAGCAGTGACAGGGTTTGGCGTGGCTACACCTTC.

This clonotype has ten or more counts. As DNA, the CDR3 is TGTGCCAGCAGCTTAGCTCCTGAGCAGTTCTTC. This codes for CASSLAPEQFF. This chain joins TRBV7-9 and TRBJ2-1; D unresolved. The V end lost 0 bases, the J end lost 9 bases, and 3 bases lay between the germline ends. The V gene's germline CDR1 is SEHNR and CDR2 FQNEAQ (reference sequence). This CDR3 spans 11 amino acids. Looking up the rest from reference TRBV7-9 and TRBJ2-1 gives the full variable domain: DTGVSQNPRHKITKRGQNVTFRCDPISEHNRLYWYRQTLGQGPEFLTYFQNEAQLEKSRLLSDRFSAERPKGSFSTLEIQRTEQGDSAMYLCASSLAPEQFFGPGTRLTVL.

The chain employs TRBV6-5 and TRBJ1-1, with D tentatively TRBD1 (6 bases). Germline loops: CDR1 MNHEY, CDR2 SVGAGI. V gave up 0 bases and J gave up 0 bases, with 14 bases separating them. The CDR3 covers 17 residues. This CDR3 is CASSYSPGGYMNTEAFF. The DNA for the CDR3 is TGTGCCAGCAGTTACTCTCCTGGGGGCTACATGAACACTGAAGCTTTCTTT.

For this clonotype: The junction departs from germline at one end; a sequencing error may be responsible. The chain employs TRBV10-3 and TRBJ1-3, with a weak D call TRBD1 (6 bases). The CDR3 spans 14 residues. The germline V gene has CDR1 ENHRY and CDR2 SYGVKD. For the CDR3, the DNA is TGTGCCATCAGTGAAAACAGGGAGGGAAACACCGTATATTTT. Encoded protein: CAISENREGNTVYF.

The chain recombines TRBV28 with TRBJ2-7, with TRBD1 as a possible D gene (6 bases). With 3 bases removed from V and 5 bases from J, the gap between germline ends came to 11 bases. CDR3 size: 13 residues. Germline assignment: CDR1 MDHEN and CDR2 SYDVKM. The CDR3 DNA reads as TGTGCCAGCAGTTTCCACAGGGCCCACGAGCAGTACTTC. This translates into CASSFHRAHEQYF.

This chain connects TRBV7-2 to TRBJ2-7; 8 bases map to TRBD1. J was trimmed by 2 bases and V by 4 bases; bases with no gene match: 7. The CDR3 has 15 residues. The germline V gene encodes CDR1 SGHTA and CDR2 FQGNSA. CDR3 sequence reads: CASSSTGTGPYEQYF. The CDR3 DNA sequence: TGTGCCAGCAGCTCCACCGGGACAGGACCCTACGAGCAGTACTTC.

V gene TRBV12-3 or TRBV12-4 combines with J gene TRBJ2-5; possible D gene TRBD1, 6 bases. The V end lost 5 bases, the J end lost 11 bases, and 24 bases lay between the germline ends. The CDR3 spans 15 residues. CDR3 residues: CASSPGHPTTNEQYF. CDR3 sequence (DNA): TGTGCCAGCAGTCCGGGACACCCTACGACCAATGAGCAGTACTTC.

The gene calls are TRBV5-1 and TRBJ1-5; D uncertain. Looked up from germline, CDR1 is SGHRS and CDR2 is YFSETQ. Trimming shortened V by 2 bases and J by 5 bases, and 11 bases separated the two germline ends. CDR3 length equals 14 residues. The CDR3 coding sequence is TGCGCCAGCAGCTTAGAGTCGGTAGATCAGCCCCAGCATTTT. This gives the protein CASSLESVDQPQHF.

CDR3 DNA: TGTGCCAGCAGTATCCCACCCCAGCCCCAGCATTTT. As protein: CASSIPPQPQHF. The J gene is TRBJ1-5, the V gene TRBV7-9; D is undetermined. CDR1 and CDR2 from the germline V gene are SEHNR and FQNEAQ (reference sequence). V lost 6 bases and J 7 bases, leaving 10 bases between the germline ends. The CDR3 contains 12 residues.

V usage is TRBV5-6 and J usage is TRBJ1-2; 10 bases line up with TRBD1. Germline CDR1 reads SGHDT; CDR2 reads YYEEEE. V dropped 4 bases and J dropped 7; count of bases not matched to a gene: 10. CDR3 length equals 15 residues. The CDR3 loop reads CASSDMTGGKGGYTF. The CDR3 DNA reads TGTGCCAGCAGCGACATGACAGGGGGCAAAGGTGGCTACACCTTC. Supplemented by reference TRBV5-6 and TRBJ1-2, the full variable domain reads DAGVTQSPTHLIKTRGQQVTLRCSPKSGHDTVSWYQQALGQGPQFIFQYYEEEERQRGNFPDRFSGHQFPNYSSELNVNALLLGDSALYLCASSDMTGGKGGYTFGSGTRLTVV.

Only a few counts were recorded for this clonotype. J is TRBJ2-3 and V is TRBV4-3, with TRBD2 identical over 11 bases. V was pared by 0 bases and J by 0 bases, with 5 bases of the junction left unmatched. Germline-derived CDR1 and CDR2 are LGHNA and YSLEER. This CDR3 region has 18 residues. CDR3 nucleotides: TGCGCCAGCAGCCAAGAGGTAGCGGGGGGGCTTAGCACAGATACGCAGTATTTT. Translated: CASSQEVAGGLSTDTQYF.

V gene TRBV12-3 or TRBV12-4 combines with J gene TRBJ2-3; TRBD2 aligns across 9 bases. CDR3 length: 16 amino acids. After removal of 3 bases from V and 6 bases from J, the junction contained 10 bases not matched to a gene. CDR3 sequence: CASSFDYGTSPDTQYF. As DNA, the CDR3 is TGTGCCAGCAGTTTTGATTACGGGACTAGCCCTGATACGCAGTATTTT.

This chain links TRBV12-3 or TRBV12-4 with TRBJ1-1; the D is unclear. CDR3 length: 14 residues. The germline V and J ends were trimmed by 3 bases and 2 bases, with 10 bases remaining between them. In DNA, the CDR3 is TGTGCCAGCAGTTTGGGGATATATAACACTGAAGCTTTCTTT. Translation gives CASSLGIYNTEAFF.

At least ten counts were recorded for this clonotype. The CDR3, as DNA: TGTGCCAGCAGCCCCGGGACTAGTAAGGGCAATGAGCAGTTCTTC. This codes for CASSPGTSKGNEQFF. The chain has TRBV12-3 or TRBV12-4 and TRBJ2-1; 8 nucleotides match TRBD2. The CDR3 totals 15 residues. With V trimmed by 6 bases and J by 6 bases, 10 bases remained unmatched.

CDR3 loop: CASSLEQNASGGYTF. CDR3 in DNA: TGCGCCAGCAGCTTGGAGCAGAACGCCTCGGGTGGCTACACCTTC. This chain joins TRBV5-1 and TRBJ1-2; D gene unclear. The CDR3 is 15 amino acids. The V and J ends lost 0 bases and 7 bases respectively, with 16 bases between them. CDR1 is SGHRS, CDR2 YFSETQ, per germline.

The genes are TRBV15 and TRBJ2-5; D gene ambiguous. The assigned J gene may be wrong: the sequence end matches TRBJ2-7 better. The CDR3 spans 14 residues. Germline V gene lookup returns CDR1 LNHNV and CDR2 YYDKDF (reference sequence). CDR3 in DNA: TGTGCCACCAGCAGAGGCTCTGGGTCTGACGAGCAGTACTTC. Translated, it gives CATSRGSGSDEQYF.

CDR3 bases: TGTGCCAGCAGTTTATTTGCAGGGGGCCGAATGAACACTGAAGCTTTCTTT. Translating gives CASSLFAGGRMNTEAFF. This chain joins TRBV27 and TRBJ1-1, with 8 bases lining up with TRBD1. Trimming removed 1 base from V and 0 bases from J; junction bases left unmatched: 7. Germline V gene lookup returns CDR1 MNHEY and CDR2 SMNVEV (reference sequence). This CDR3 has 17 amino acids.

The chain employs TRBV4-3 and TRBJ2-3; no definite D call. This CDR3 contains 14 residues. Trimming took 1 base from V and 6 from J, leaving 11 bases between them. Germline V lookup: CDR1 LGHNA, CDR2 YSLEER. Written as DNA, the CDR3 is TGCGCCAGCAGCCAAGCGAGCCTCACGGATACGCAGTATTTT. Translation gives CASSQASLTDTQYF.

V usage is TRBV12-3 or TRBV12-4 and J usage is TRBJ1-1; D not certain. Trimming took 5 bases from V and 4 from J, leaving 11 bases between them. The CDR3 covers 13 residues. The CDR3 loop is CASSPGRSTEAFF. As DNA, the CDR3 is TGTGCCAGCAGTCCAGGACGGAGCACTGAAGCTTTCTTT.

This clonotype came up once. J is TRBJ2-3 and V is TRBV7-8; TRBD2 aligns across 8 bases. CDR1 is SGHVS, CDR2 FQNEAQ, per germline. The CDR3 is 18 residues long. With 1 base clipped from V and 3 bases from J, the junction kept 12 bases outside the gene matches. The CDR3 DNA reads as TGTGCCAGCAGCTTAGGCGTCAAGCGGGGGAGACTTACAGATACGCAGTATTTT. The encoded protein is CASSLGVKRGRLTDTQYF.

Many counts were recorded for this clonotype. This rearrangement joins TRBV4-1 to TRBJ2-1; D is undetermined. Germline-derived CDR1 and CDR2 are MGHRA and YSYEKL. This CDR3 spans 11 amino acids. V gave up 2 bases and J gave up 7 bases, with 3 bases separating them. CDR3 residues: CASSQWNEQFF. CDR3 sequence (DNA): TGCGCCAGCAGCCAATGGAATGAGCAGTTCTTC.

The chain employs TRBV15 and TRBJ2-1; unclear D gene. The end of the DNA aligns better with TRBJ2-7, so the J call may be wrong. This CDR3 has 17 residues. The germline CDR1 and CDR2 sequences are LNHNV and YYDKDF (reference sequence). CDR3 loop: CATSRDRSRSSYNEQYF. CDR3 in DNA: TGTGCCACCAGCAGAGATCGAAGTCGGAGCTCCTACAATGAGCAGTACTTC.

This chain connects TRBV7-9 to TRBJ1-1; TRBD1 might be the D (5 bases). Trimming left V 8 bases short and J 0 bases short, with 10 bases between. The length of the CDR3 is 13 residues. CDR1 SEHNR and CDR2 FQNEAQ come from the germline V gene (reference sequence). The CDR3 region is CASQGRLNTEAFF. The CDR3 DNA reads as TGTGCCAGCCAGGGCAGACTGAACACTGAAGCTTTCTTT. Drawing the rest from reference TRBV7-9 and TRBJ1-1, the complete variable domain is DTGVSQNPRHKITKRGQNVTFRCDPISEHNRLYWYRQTLGQGPEFLTYFQNEAQLEKSRLLSDRFSAERPKGSFSTLEIQRTEQGDSAMYLCASQGRLNTEAFFGQGTRLTVV.